Listed below are T cell receptor beta chains from one sample, sequenced in a study of blood T cell repertoires in COVID-19. Only in-frame clones appear in the TCRdb table, and some are missing; sequencing was by immunoSEQ multiplex PCR. The sample includes some 240,000 clones, 88% seen only once; the top ten take roughly 10%. Sequencing was done on a sample of peripheral blood. The receptors come from a woman in her 70s with COVID-19, enrolled during active disease. Both conserved end residues are part of each CDR3. The order of the fields is J gene, V gene, CDR3 protein.

j_gene: TRBJ2-1
v_gene: TRBV7-9
CDR3aa: CASSKDRLNEQFF

j_gene: TRBJ1-1
v_gene: TRBV7-2
CDR3aa: CASSLTWRGTEAFF

j_gene: TRBJ2-2
v_gene: TRBV19
CDR3aa: CASSSLGGELFF

j_gene: TRBJ1-1
v_gene: TRBV10-3
CDR3aa: CAISGTANTEAFF

j_gene: NA
v_gene: TRBV4-1
CDR3aa: CASSQNQGQGLETQYF

j_gene: TRBJ2-1
v_gene: TRBV6-2/TRBV6-3
CDR3aa: CASSRFFNEQFF

j_gene: TRBJ2-7
v_gene: TRBV29-1
CDR3aa: CSARTSGSYEQYF

j_gene: TRBJ1-6
v_gene: TRBV28
CDR3aa: CASSSGKNSPLHF

j_gene: TRBJ2-1
v_gene: TRBV15
CDR3aa: CATSRDLDNEQFF

j_gene: TRBJ2-7
v_gene: TRBV28
CDR3aa: CASTSPGARTYEQYF

j_gene: TRBJ1-1
v_gene: TRBV5-4
CDR3aa: CASSQGALNTEAFF

j_gene: TRBJ2-7
v_gene: TRBV28
CDR3aa: CASSYRGGGSSYEQYF

j_gene: TRBJ2-7
v_gene: TRBV27
CDR3aa: CASSGLAGVSYEQYF

j_gene: TRBJ1-5
v_gene: TRBV6-2/TRBV6-3
CDR3aa: CASSFQQGSQPQHF